This entry is about one TCR beta chain. This sample stems from a study of blood T cell repertoires in COVID-19. Study in general: T cells, B-cell-depleted T cells, or PBMCs supplied cDNA or gDNA.

Assay used: immunoSEQ multiplex PCR; TCRdb lists only in-frame clones, some missing. In the table there are 210,000 or so clones, 80% to 85% of which are singletons. Looked up from germline, CDR1 is MGHRA and CDR2 is YSYEKL. The CDR3 runs 16 residues. V shed 4 bases and J 6 bases; nucleotides not matched to a gene: 7. The chain has TRBV4-1 and TRBJ2-5; TRBD2 matches at 14 bases. The TCR comes from a woman of 80 years or more with active or convalescent COVID-19. Material: peripheral blood. The CDR3 protein is CASSPSTSGRAKTQYF. CDR3 DNA: TGCGCCAGCAGCCCTTCGACTAGCGGGAGGGCAAAGACCCAGTACTTC.